Listed below are T cell receptor beta chains from one sample, sequenced in a study of cytomegalovirus exposure and HLA in healthy donors. The method was immunoSEQ multiplex PCR; TCRdb's version includes in-frame clones alone and lacks a portion of them. The top ten hold 1.5% to 2% of the sample, which has around 140,000 clones, 73% seen once. Sequencing was performed on PBMCs. The receptors were gathered from a woman aged 18 to 35 in good health and CMV-seronegative. Each CDR3 is given with its conserved first and last residue. Fields, in order: clone size, D gene, J gene, V gene, CDR3 protein, CDR3 DNA. D genes are given only for firm matches. Some rows mark clone size as missing; the rest say once, few, many or name a class of expanded clone.

abundance: -; d_gene: TRBD1; j_gene: TRBJ1-3; v_gene: TRBV28; CDR3aa: CASLAGGAQGNTIYF; CDR3nt: TGTGCCAGCCTGGCAGGGGGCGCCCAGGGAAACACCATATATTTT
abundance: -; d_gene: -; j_gene: TRBJ2-7; v_gene: TRBV18; CDR3aa: CASSPGDGAYEQYF; CDR3nt: TGTGCCAGCTCACCAGGAGACGGGGCCTACGAGCAGTACTTC
abundance: -; d_gene: -; j_gene: TRBJ2-2; v_gene: TRBV19; CDR3aa: CASSNGRVDTGELFF; CDR3nt: TGTGCCAGTAGTAATGGCAGGGTTGACACCGGGGAGCTGTTTTTT
abundance: -; d_gene: -; j_gene: TRBJ1-1; v_gene: TRBV30; CDR3aa: CASGTNTEAFF; CDR3nt: TGTGCCTCCGGGACAAACACTGAAGCTTTCTTT
abundance: once; d_gene: TRBD2; j_gene: TRBJ2-1; v_gene: TRBV7-6; CDR3aa: CASSMGLAGEQFF; CDR3nt: TGTGCCAGCAGCATGGGACTAGCGGGTGAGCAGTTCTTC
abundance: -; d_gene: TRBD1; j_gene: TRBJ2-3; v_gene: TRBV13; CDR3aa: CASSIRQGWTDTQYF; CDR3nt: TGTGCCAGCAGCATCCGACAGGGGTGGACAGATACGCAGTATTTT
abundance: -; d_gene: TRBD2; j_gene: TRBJ2-3; v_gene: TRBV27; CDR3aa: CASIGTSGTDTQYF; CDR3nt: TGTGCCAGCATCGGGACTAGCGGCACAGATACGCAGTATTTT
abundance: -; d_gene: TRBD1; j_gene: TRBJ2-1; v_gene: TRBV2; CDR3aa: CASVGQGREQFF; CDR3nt: TGTGCCAGCGTTGGACAGGGAAGGGAGCAGTTCTTC
abundance: -; d_gene: -; j_gene: TRBJ1-5; v_gene: TRBV7-8; CDR3aa: CASSLGRSNQPQHF; CDR3nt: TGTGCCAGCAGCCTCGGTCGGAGTAATCAGCCCCAGCATTTT
abundance: -; d_gene: TRBD2; j_gene: TRBJ2-7; v_gene: TRBV18; CDR3aa: CASSPSSGGVSYEQYF; CDR3nt: TGTGCCAGCTCACCTTCTAGCGGGGGGGTATCCTACGAGCAGTACTTC
abundance: -; d_gene: -; j_gene: TRBJ1-4; v_gene: TRBV18; CDR3aa: CASSPRGLATNEKLFF; CDR3nt: TGTGCCAGCTCACCTCGAGGACTGGCAACTAATGAAAAACTGTTTTTT
abundance: -; d_gene: -; j_gene: TRBJ1-2; v_gene: TRBV28; CDR3aa: CASSSAGILYGYTF; CDR3nt: TGTGCCAGCAGCTCGGCCGGGATCCTCTATGGCTACACCTTC
abundance: -; d_gene: TRBD1; j_gene: TRBJ1-1; v_gene: TRBV18; CDR3aa: CASSQQGTEAFF; CDR3nt: TGTGCCAGCTCACAACAGGGGACGGAAGCTTTCTTT
abundance: -; d_gene: TRBD1; j_gene: TRBJ1-1; v_gene: TRBV5-1; CDR3aa: CASGGQGVTEAFF; CDR3nt: TGCGCCAGCGGGGGACAGGGAGTCACTGAAGCTTTCTTT
abundance: -; d_gene: TRBD1; j_gene: TRBJ1-1; v_gene: TRBV27; CDR3aa: CASRLGQVLNTEAFF; CDR3nt: TGTGCCAGCAGACTCGGACAGGTCTTGAACACTGAAGCTTTCTTT
abundance: few; d_gene: TRBD1; j_gene: TRBJ1-2; v_gene: TRBV7-8; CDR3aa: CASSLGGQEYGYTF; CDR3nt: TGTGCCAGCAGCTTAGGGGGACAGGAGTATGGCTACACCTTC
abundance: once; d_gene: TRBD1; j_gene: TRBJ2-7; v_gene: TRBV5-5; CDR3aa: CASSVGTGGYEQYF; CDR3nt: TGTGCCAGCAGCGTAGGGACAGGGGGCTACGAGCAGTACTTC
abundance: -; d_gene: TRBD2; j_gene: TRBJ2-1; v_gene: TRBV9; CDR3aa: CASSPRLAGGLNEQFF; CDR3nt: TGTGCCAGCAGCCCGAGACTAGCGGGAGGGTTGAATGAGCAGTTCTTC
abundance: -; d_gene: -; j_gene: TRBJ2-2; v_gene: TRBV9; CDR3aa: CASMPSRSGITGELFF; CDR3nt: TGTGCCAGCATGCCCTCTAGATCGGGGATCACCGGGGAGCTGTTTTTT
abundance: -; d_gene: -; j_gene: TRBJ1-2; v_gene: TRBV2; CDR3aa: CASIQTLGDYGYTF; CDR3nt: TGTGCCAGCATACAGACCCTAGGGGACTATGGCTACACCTTC
abundance: once; d_gene: TRBD1; j_gene: TRBJ2-7; v_gene: TRBV14; CDR3aa: CASSPWDRDYEQYF; CDR3nt: TGTGCCAGCAGCCCATGGGACAGGGACTACGAGCAGTACTTC
abundance: -; d_gene: TRBD2; j_gene: TRBJ2-2; v_gene: TRBV11-2; CDR3aa: CASSWASSGRGTGELFF; CDR3nt: TGTGCCAGCAGCTGGGCGAGTAGCGGGAGAGGGACCGGGGAGCTGTTTTTT
abundance: -; d_gene: TRBD1; j_gene: TRBJ2-7; v_gene: TRBV5-6; CDR3aa: CASSWAGTGLYEQYF; CDR3nt: TGTGCCAGCAGCTGGGCCGGGACAGGGCTTTACGAGCAGTACTTC
abundance: few; d_gene: TRBD2; j_gene: TRBJ2-2; v_gene: TRBV19; CDR3aa: CASSRPGAGRTTGELFF; CDR3nt: TGTGCCAGTAGCCGACCTGGAGCGGGGCGTACCACCGGGGAGCTGTTTTTT
abundance: -; d_gene: TRBD1; j_gene: TRBJ1-6; v_gene: TRBV18; CDR3aa: CASSPLATGTTNSPLHF; CDR3nt: TGTGCCAGCTCACCACTTGCGACAGGGACGACCAATTCACCCCTCCACTTT
abundance: once; d_gene: TRBD1; j_gene: TRBJ2-1; v_gene: TRBV5-1; CDR3aa: CASSTGQAISYNEQFF; CDR3nt: TGCGCCAGCAGCACGGGACAGGCGATCTCCTACAATGAGCAGTTCTTC
abundance: few; d_gene: -; j_gene: TRBJ1-1; v_gene: TRBV2; CDR3aa: CASNRQASNTEAFF; CDR3nt: TGTGCCAGCAACCGACAGGCATCGAACACTGAAGCTTTCTTT
abundance: -; d_gene: TRBD1; j_gene: TRBJ2-2; v_gene: TRBV6-6; CDR3aa: CASSYPGQGAGELFF; CDR3nt: TGTGCCAGCAGTTACCCGGGACAGGGTGCCGGGGAGCTGTTTTTT
abundance: -; d_gene: -; j_gene: TRBJ2-5; v_gene: TRBV18; CDR3aa: CASSPDIHQETQYF; CDR3nt: TGTGCCAGCTCACCGGACATTCACCAAGAGACCCAGTACTTC
abundance: once; d_gene: -; j_gene: TRBJ2-2; v_gene: TRBV5-1; CDR3aa: CASSLPDSHTGELFF; CDR3nt: TGCGCCAGCAGCTTGCCGGACAGCCACACCGGGGAGCTGTTTTTT
abundance: -; d_gene: TRBD1; j_gene: TRBJ1-2; v_gene: TRBV6-6; CDR3aa: CASRTGGDYYGYTF; CDR3nt: TGTGCCAGCAGGACAGGGGGCGACTACTATGGCTACACCTTC
abundance: once; d_gene: -; j_gene: TRBJ1-5; v_gene: TRBV6-1; CDR3aa: CASSERQKNSNQPQHF; CDR3nt: TGTGCCAGCAGTGAAAGACAGAAGAATAGCAATCAGCCCCAGCATTTT
abundance: -; d_gene: TRBD2; j_gene: TRBJ2-3; v_gene: TRBV4-1; CDR3aa: CASSRPSGGDTQYF; CDR3nt: TGCGCCAGCAGCCGACCTTCGGGGGGAGATACGCAGTATTTT
abundance: once; d_gene: -; j_gene: TRBJ1-5; v_gene: TRBV7-2; CDR3aa: CASSLFEGPLGHQPQHF; CDR3nt: TGTGCCAGCAGCTTATTTGAGGGCCCATTGGGCCATCAGCCCCAGCATTTT
abundance: -; d_gene: -; j_gene: TRBJ2-6; v_gene: TRBV27; CDR3aa: CASQRWASSSGANVLTF; CDR3nt: TGTGCCAGCCAACGCTGGGCCAGTTCCTCTGGGGCCAACGTCCTGACTTTC
abundance: -; d_gene: TRBD1; j_gene: TRBJ2-3; v_gene: TRBV2; CDR3aa: CARRDRITDTQYF; CDR3nt: TGTGCCAGGCGGGACAGGATAACAGATACGCAGTATTTT
abundance: -; d_gene: -; j_gene: TRBJ2-7; v_gene: TRBV4-1; CDR3aa: CASSQGGQGYEQYF; CDR3nt: TGCGCCAGCAGCCAGGGGGGTCAGGGCTACGAGCAGTACTTC